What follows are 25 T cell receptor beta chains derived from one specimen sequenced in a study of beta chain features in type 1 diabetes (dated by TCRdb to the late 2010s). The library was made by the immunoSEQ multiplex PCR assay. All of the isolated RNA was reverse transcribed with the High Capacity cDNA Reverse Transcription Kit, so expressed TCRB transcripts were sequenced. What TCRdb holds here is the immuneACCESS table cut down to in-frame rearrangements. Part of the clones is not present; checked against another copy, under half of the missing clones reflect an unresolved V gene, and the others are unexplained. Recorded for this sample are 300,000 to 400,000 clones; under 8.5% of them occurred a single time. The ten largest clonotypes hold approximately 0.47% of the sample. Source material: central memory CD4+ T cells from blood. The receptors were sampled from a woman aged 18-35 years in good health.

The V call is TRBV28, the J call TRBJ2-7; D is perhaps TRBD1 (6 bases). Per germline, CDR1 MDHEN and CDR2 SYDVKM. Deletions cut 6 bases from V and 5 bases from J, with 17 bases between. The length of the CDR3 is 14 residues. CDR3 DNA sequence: TGTGCCAGCAGATCTACAGGGAGAGGGGACGAGCAGTACTTC. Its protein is CASRSTGRGDEQYF.

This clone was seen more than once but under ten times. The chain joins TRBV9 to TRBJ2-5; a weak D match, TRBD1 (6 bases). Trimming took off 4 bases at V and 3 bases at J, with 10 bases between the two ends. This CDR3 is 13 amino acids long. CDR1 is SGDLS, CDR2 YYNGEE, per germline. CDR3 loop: CASSTRTEETQYF. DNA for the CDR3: TGTGCCAGCAGCACTCGGACAGAAGAGACCCAGTACTTC.

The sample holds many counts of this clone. CDR3 nucleotides: TGTGCCAGCAGTGCCCACCATAGAGGGTCCTACGAGCAGTACTTC. The encoded protein is CASSAHHRGSYEQYF. The V call is TRBV6-5, the J call TRBJ2-7; the D gene is possibly TRBD2 (5 bases). V was cut by 5 bases and J by 1 base, with 15 bases left in between. This CDR3 is 15 amino acids long. The germline gives CDR1 MNHEY, CDR2 SVGAGI.

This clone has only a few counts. The CDR3, as DNA: TGTGCCAGCAGCACCTCCGGGACCCTTCTCATCTACAATGAGCAGTTCTTC. Translation: CASSTSGTLLIYNEQFF. The chain joins TRBV7-6 to TRBJ2-1, with D tentatively TRBD1 or TRBD2 (5 bases each). The CDR3 covers 17 residues. Trimming cost V 5 bases and J 3 bases, with 20 bases left between them. Germline V gene data show CDR1 as SGHVS and CDR2 as FNYEAQ.

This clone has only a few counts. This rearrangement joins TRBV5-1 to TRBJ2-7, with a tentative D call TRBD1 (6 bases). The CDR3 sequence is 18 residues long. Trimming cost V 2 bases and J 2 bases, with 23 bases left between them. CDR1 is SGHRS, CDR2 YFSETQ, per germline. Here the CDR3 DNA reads TGCGCCAGCAGCTTACTTGACTCGGGTCCGGGACAAACCTACGAGCAGTACTTC. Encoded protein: CASSLLDSGPGQTYEQYF.

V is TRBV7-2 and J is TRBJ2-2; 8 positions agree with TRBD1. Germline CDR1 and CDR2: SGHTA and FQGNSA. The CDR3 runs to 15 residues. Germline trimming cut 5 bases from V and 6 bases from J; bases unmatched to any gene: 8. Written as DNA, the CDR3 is TGTGCCAGCAGCGGACAGGGATACGTAGCCGGGGAGCTGTTTTTT. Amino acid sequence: CASSGQGYVAGELFF.

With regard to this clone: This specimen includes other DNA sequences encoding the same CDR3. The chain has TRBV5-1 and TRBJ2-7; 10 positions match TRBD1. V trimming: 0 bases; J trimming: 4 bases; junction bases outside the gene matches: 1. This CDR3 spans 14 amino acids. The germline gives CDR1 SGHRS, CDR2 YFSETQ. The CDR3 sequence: CASSLGQGAYEQYF. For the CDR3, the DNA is TGCGCCAGCAGCTTGGGACAGGGGGCTTACGAGCAGTACTTC. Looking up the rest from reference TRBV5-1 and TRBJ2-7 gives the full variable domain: KAGVTQTPRYLIKTRGQQVTLSCSPISGHRSVSWYQQTPGQGLQFLFEYFSETQRNKGNFPGRFSGRQFSNSRSEMNVSTLELGDSALYLCASSLGQGAYEQYFGPGTRLTVT.

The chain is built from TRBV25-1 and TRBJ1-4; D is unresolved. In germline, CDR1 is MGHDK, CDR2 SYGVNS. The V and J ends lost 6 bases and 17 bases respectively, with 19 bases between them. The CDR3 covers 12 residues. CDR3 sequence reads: CASSEEDVHIFF. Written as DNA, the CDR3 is TGTGCCAGCAGCGAAGAGGATGTACACATATTTTTT.

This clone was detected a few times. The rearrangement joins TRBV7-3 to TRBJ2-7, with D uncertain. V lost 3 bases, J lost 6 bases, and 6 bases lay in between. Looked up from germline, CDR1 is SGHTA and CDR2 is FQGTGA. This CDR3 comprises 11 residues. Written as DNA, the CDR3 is TGTGCCAGCAGCTTTTCGGGCGAGCAGTACTTC. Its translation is CASSFSGEQYF. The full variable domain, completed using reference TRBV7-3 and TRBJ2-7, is GAGVSQTPSNKVTEKGKYVELRCDPISGHTALYWYRQSLGQGPEFLIYFQGTGAADDSGLPNDRFFAVRPEGSVSTLKIQRTERGDSAVYLCASSFSGEQYFGPGTRLTVT.

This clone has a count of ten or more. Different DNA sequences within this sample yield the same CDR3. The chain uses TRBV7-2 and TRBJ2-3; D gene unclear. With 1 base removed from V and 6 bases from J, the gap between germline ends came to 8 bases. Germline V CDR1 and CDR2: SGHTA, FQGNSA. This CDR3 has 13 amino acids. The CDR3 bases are TGTGCCAGCAGCTTAGGAGTTGGGGATACGCAGTATTTT. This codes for CASSLGVGDTQYF. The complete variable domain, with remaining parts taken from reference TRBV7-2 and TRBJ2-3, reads GAGVSQSPSNKVTEKGKDVELRCDPISGHTALYWYRQSLGQGLEFLIYFQGNSAPDKSGLPSDRFSAERTGGSVSTLTIQRTQQEDSAVYLCASSLGVGDTQYFGPGTRLTVL.

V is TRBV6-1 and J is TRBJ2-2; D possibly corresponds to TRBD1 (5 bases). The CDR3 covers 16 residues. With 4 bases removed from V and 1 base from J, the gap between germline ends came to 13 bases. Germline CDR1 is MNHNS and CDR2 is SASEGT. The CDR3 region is CASSASRVLNTGELFF. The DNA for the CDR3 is TGTGCCAGCAGTGCCTCCAGGGTATTGAACACCGGGGAGCTGTTTTTT.

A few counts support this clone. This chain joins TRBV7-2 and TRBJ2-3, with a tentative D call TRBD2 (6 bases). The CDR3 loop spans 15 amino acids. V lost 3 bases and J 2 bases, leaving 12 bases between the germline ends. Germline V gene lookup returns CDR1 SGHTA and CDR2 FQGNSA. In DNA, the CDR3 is TGTGCCAGCAGCTTCGGGGGTTGGGTCACAGATACGCAGTATTTT. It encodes CASSFGGWVTDTQYF.

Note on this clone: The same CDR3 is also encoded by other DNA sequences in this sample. The CDR3 reads CASSEDRGGYTF. The CDR3 DNA is TGTGCCAGCAGTGAAGACAGGGGCGGCTACACCTTC. This chain connects TRBV25-1 to TRBJ1-2; 8 nucleotides align to TRBD1. Germline-derived CDR1 and CDR2 are MGHDK and SYGVNS. J lost 8 bases, V lost 2 bases, and 1 base had no gene match. The CDR3 consists of 12 residues.

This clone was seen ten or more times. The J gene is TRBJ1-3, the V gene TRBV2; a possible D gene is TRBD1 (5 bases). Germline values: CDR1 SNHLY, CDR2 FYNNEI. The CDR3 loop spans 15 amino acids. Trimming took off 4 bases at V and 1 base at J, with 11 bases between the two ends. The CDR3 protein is CASSVGRESGNTIYF. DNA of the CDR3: TGTGCCAGCAGTGTGGGCAGGGAGTCTGGAAACACCATATATTTT.

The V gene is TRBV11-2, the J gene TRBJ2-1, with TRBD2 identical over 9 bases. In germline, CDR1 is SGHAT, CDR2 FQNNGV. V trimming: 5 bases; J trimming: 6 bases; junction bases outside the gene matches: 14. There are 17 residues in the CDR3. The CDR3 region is CASSTTLSSGNFNEQFF. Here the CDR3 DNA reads TGTGCCAGCAGCACTACCCTTTCTAGCGGGAATTTCAATGAGCAGTTCTTC.

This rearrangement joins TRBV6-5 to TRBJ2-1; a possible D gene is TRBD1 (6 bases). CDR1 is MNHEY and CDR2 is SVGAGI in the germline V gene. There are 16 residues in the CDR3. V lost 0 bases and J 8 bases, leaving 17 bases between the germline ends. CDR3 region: CASSYSYRALADEQFF. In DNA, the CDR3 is TGTGCCAGCAGTTACTCCTACAGGGCGTTGGCGGATGAGCAGTTCTTC.

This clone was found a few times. The CDR3 region has the DNA TGTGCCAGCGTACTTGGGACAGGGGACAATGAGCAGTTCTTC. This translates into CASVLGTGDNEQFF. The J gene is TRBJ2-1, the V gene TRBV28; 10 bases line up with TRBD1. The CDR3 sequence is 14 residues long. Germline values: CDR1 MDHEN, CDR2 SYDVKM. V gave up 8 bases and J gave up 5 bases; unmatched junction bases: 6.

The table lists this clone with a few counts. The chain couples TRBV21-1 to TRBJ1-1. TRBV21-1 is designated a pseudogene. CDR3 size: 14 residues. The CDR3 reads CASSPTRGPPEAFF. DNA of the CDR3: TGTGCCAGCAGCCCCACTCGTGGTCCCCCTGAAGCTTTCTTT.

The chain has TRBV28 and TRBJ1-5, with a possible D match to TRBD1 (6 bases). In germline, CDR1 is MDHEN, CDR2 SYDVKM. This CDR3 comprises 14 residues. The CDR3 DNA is TGTGCGTACTCACAGGGAGGGGAAGGTCAGCCCCAGCATTTT. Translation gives CAYSQGGEGQPQHF.

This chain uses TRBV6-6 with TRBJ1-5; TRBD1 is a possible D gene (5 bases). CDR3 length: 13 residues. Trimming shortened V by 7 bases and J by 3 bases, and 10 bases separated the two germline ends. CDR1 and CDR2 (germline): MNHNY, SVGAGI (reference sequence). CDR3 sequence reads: CASTGGVNQPQHF. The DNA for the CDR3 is TGTGCCAGCACGGGAGGGGTCAATCAGCCCCAGCATTTT.

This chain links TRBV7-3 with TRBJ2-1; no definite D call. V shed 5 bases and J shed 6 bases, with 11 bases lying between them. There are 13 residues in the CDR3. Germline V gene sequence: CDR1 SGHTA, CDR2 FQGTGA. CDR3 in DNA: TGTGCCAGCAGCACCCGGACCTCCAATGAGCAGTTCTTC. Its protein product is CASSTRTSNEQFF.

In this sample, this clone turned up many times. CDR3 residues: CASSLQGFRETQYF. CDR3 in DNA: TGTGCCAGCAGTTTACAAGGGTTCCGAGAGACCCAGTACTTC. The chain uses TRBV28 and TRBJ2-5; D remains unclear. Germline loops: CDR1 MDHEN, CDR2 SYDVKM. This CDR3 contains 14 residues. V was trimmed by 2 bases and J by 4 bases, leaving 11 bases between them.

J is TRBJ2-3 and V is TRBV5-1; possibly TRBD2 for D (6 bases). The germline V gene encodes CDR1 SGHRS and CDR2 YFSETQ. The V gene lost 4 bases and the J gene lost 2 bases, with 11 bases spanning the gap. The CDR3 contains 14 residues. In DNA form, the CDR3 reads TGCGCCAGCAGCATGCGGGATGCCACAGATACGCAGTATTTT. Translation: CASSMRDATDTQYF. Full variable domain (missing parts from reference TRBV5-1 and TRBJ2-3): KAGVTQTPRYLIKTRGQQVTLSCSPISGHRSVSWYQQTPGQGLQFLFEYFSETQRNKGNFPGRFSGRQFSNSRSEMNVSTLELGDSALYLCASSMRDATDTQYFGPGTRLTVL.

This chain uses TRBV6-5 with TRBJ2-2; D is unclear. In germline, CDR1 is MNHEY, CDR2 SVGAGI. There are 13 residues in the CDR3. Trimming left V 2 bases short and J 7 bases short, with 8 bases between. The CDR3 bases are TGTGCCAGCAGTTACAGGCAGATCGGGGAGCTGTTTTTT. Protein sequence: CASSYRQIGELFF.

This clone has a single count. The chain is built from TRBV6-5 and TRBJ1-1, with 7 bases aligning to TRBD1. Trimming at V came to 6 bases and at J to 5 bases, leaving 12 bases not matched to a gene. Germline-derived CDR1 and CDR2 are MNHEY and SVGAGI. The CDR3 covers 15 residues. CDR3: CASSRARQGPTEAFF. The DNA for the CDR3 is TGTGCCAGCAGCCGTGCCCGACAGGGTCCGACTGAAGCTTTCTTT.